Listed below are T cell receptor beta chains from one sample, sequenced in a study of Ad26.COV2.S vaccination and SARS-CoV-2 variants. Assay: immunoSEQ multiplex PCR; the TCRdb copy retains only in-frame clones and omits some. The table includes a few hundred thousand clones, approximately 92% detected once. The sequencing used peripheral blood, collected in a trial of Ad26.COV2.S vaccine versus placebo. Receptors originate from a person aged 18-60 years who received the Ad26.COV2.S COVID-19 vaccine or a placebo. The CDR3 runs from the conserved cysteine through the conserved F or W. D genes are given only for firm matches. Size tells how often a clone was seen (once, few, many) or the class of an expanded clone, and some rows leave it out.

j_gene | abundance | v_gene | d_gene | CDR3nt | CDR3aa
TRBJ2-5 | - | TRBV19 | - | TGTGCCAGTAGCCTGATCTTTCAAGAGACCCAGTACTTC | CASSLIFQETQYF
TRBJ2-7 | - | TRBV6-2/TRBV6-3 | - | TGTGCCAGCAGTTACTCCTCCGCATTCGAGCAGTACTTC | CASSYSSAFEQYF
TRBJ1-2 | - | TRBV9 | TRBD1 | TGTGCCAGCAGGTTAGGACAGGGGGCGCAGAACTATGGCTACACCTTC | CASRLGQGAQNYGYTF
TRBJ2-3 | - | TRBV4-3 | - | TGCGCCAGCAGCCAAGGACAGAACCCAGATACGCAGTATTTT | CASSQGQNPDTQYF
TRBJ1-2 | - | TRBV5-4 | TRBD1 | TGTGCCAGCAGCCTAGACAGGGGTTTGGGGGGCTACACCTTC | CASSLDRGLGGYTF
TRBJ2-3 | - | TRBV4-3 | - | TGCGCCAGCAGCCAAGATCTTGGCGGGGCGAACCGATATACAGATACGCAGTATTTT | CASSQDLGGANRYTDTQYF
TRBJ2-1 | - | TRBV19 | TRBD2 | TGTGCCAGTACCCTAGCGGGGAAGAACAATGAGCAGTTCTTC | CASTLAGKNNEQFF
TRBJ2-3 | many | TRBV6-4 | TRBD2 | TGTGCCAGCAGTGAAGCGGGGGGCACAGATACGCAGTATTTT | CASSEAGGTDTQYF
TRBJ1-5 | - | TRBV6-6 | TRBD1 | TGTGCCAGCAGTTACTGGGGACAGCACAATCAGCCCCAGCATTTT | CASSYWGQHNQPQHF
TRBJ2-2 | - | TRBV19 | - | TGTGCCAGTACCCCCCAAACCGGGGAGCTGTTTTTT | CASTPQTGELFF
TRBJ2-5 | - | TRBV6-2/TRBV6-3 | - | TGTGCCAGCAGTTACAGGGGGATGCGAGAGACCCAGTACTTC | CASSYRGMRETQYF
TRBJ2-7 | - | TRBV12-5 | - | TGTGCTAGTGGTTTGTACGGGTCAGCCTCCTACGAGCAGTACTTC | CASGLYGSASYEQYF
TRBJ2-1 | - | TRBV18 | TRBD2 | TGTGCCAGCTCACCGGGACTAGCGGGGGCTAACAATGAGCAGTTCTTC | CASSPGLAGANNEQFF
TRBJ1-6 | - | TRBV15 | TRBD1 | TGTGCCACCAGCACAAGATACAGGGGAACGAGCTCCTATAATTCACCCCTCCACTTT | CATSTRYRGTSSYNSPLHF
TRBJ1-2 | - | TRBV13 | TRBD1 | TGTGCCAGCAGCTTAAGACAGGGAGCTAACTATGGCTACACCTTC | CASSLRQGANYGYTF
TRBJ2-3 | - | TRBV10-1 | - | TGCGCCAGCAGTCAACGGGGGTTCACAGATACGCAGTATTTT | CASSQRGFTDTQYF
TRBJ2-2 | - | TRBV27 | - | TGTGCCAGCAGTTTATTAGGGGGAGGGGAGCTGTTTTTT | CASSLLGGGELFF
TRBJ1-2 | - | TRBV27 | TRBD1 | TGTGCCAGCAGTTTAGTGGGACAGGGTAACTATGGCTACACCTTC | CASSLVGQGNYGYTF
TRBJ1-6 | once | TRBV7-6 | TRBD1 | TGTGCCAGCAGCGCAGGACAGGGGTTCGGTAATTCACCCCTCCACTTT | CASSAGQGFGNSPLHF
TRBJ2-5 | - | TRBV28 | - | TGTGCCAGCAGTCTGACAAAACAAGAGACCCAGTACTTC | CASSLTKQETQYF
TRBJ2-7 | - | TRBV19 | TRBD1 | TGTGCCAGTAGTATAGTCGGGACAGGAGCCGCCTACGAGCAGTACTTC | CASSIVGTGAAYEQYF
TRBJ1-2 | - | TRBV11-2 | - | TGTGCCAGCACCGTAGCTGACCTTAACTATGGCTACACCTTC | CASTVADLNYGYTF
TRBJ2-7 | - | TRBV10-3 | TRBD1 | TGTGCCATCAGTGAAGGACAGGGTACCGACGAGCAGTACTTC | CAISEGQGTDEQYF
TRBJ1-1 | - | TRBV2 | - | TGTGCCAGCAGTGTCGGGAACACTGAAGCTTTCTTT | CASSVGNTEAFF
TRBJ2-2 | - | TRBV29-1 | - | TGCAGCGTTGGAGTTGGGACCGGGGAGCTGTTTTTT | CSVGVGTGELFF
TRBJ2-6 | - | TRBV6-5 | - | TGTGCCAGCAGCCGGGGGGCTCCAGGGGCCAACGTCCTGACTTTC | CASSRGAPGANVLTF
TRBJ2-1 | - | TRBV4-3 | - | TGCGCCAGCAGCCAAGATCATCTTAGGGGACCCGGGGGTAATGAGCAGTTCTTC | CASSQDHLRGPGGNEQFF
TRBJ1-1 | - | TRBV11-2 | - | TGTGCCAGCAGCTTAGGGGTAACTTGGGACAAGAACACTGAAGCTTTCTTT | CASSLGVTWDKNTEAFF
TRBJ1-5 | - | TRBV19 | - | TGTGCCACCGGGCCTTTGGTCAATCAGCCCCAGCATTTT | CATGPLVNQPQHF
TRBJ2-7 | once | TRBV19 | - | TGTGCCAGTAGAGAACGGGGGGCCTCCGAGCAGTACTTC | CASRERGASEQYF
TRBJ1-1 | - | TRBV18 | - | TGTGCCAGCTCACCCCTCTCTGGCACTGAAGCTTTCTTT | CASSPLSGTEAFF
TRBJ2-5 | - | TRBV2 | - | TGTGCCAGCAGTGCCGGACAAATCCAAGAGACCCAGTACTTC | CASSAGQIQETQYF
TRBJ2-1 | - | TRBV19 | - | TGTGCCAGTACCCCGACACTTCGCTCCTACAATGAGCAGTTCTTC | CASTPTLRSYNEQFF